Below are 27 T cell receptor beta chains sequenced from a single sample in a study of cytomegalovirus exposure and HLA in healthy donors. The data were produced by immunoSEQ multiplex PCR, yet TCRdb's version contains in-frame clones alone and is incomplete. The data show under 150,000 clones, with roughly 88% seen just once and more than 5% held by the top ten. The specimen was PBMCs. The source of these receptors is a woman aged 18 to 35 in good health and CMV-seropositive.

This rearrangement joins TRBV28 to TRBJ1-4, with a tentative D call TRBD1 (5 bases). The CDR3 spans 15 residues. Germline V gives CDR1 MDHEN, CDR2 SYDVKM. The V and J ends lost 8 bases and 6 bases respectively, with 19 bases between them. The DNA for the CDR3 is TGTGCCAGCCAGTCACCTGGACACCGTCATGAAAAACTGTTTTTT. Its protein product is CASQSPGHRHEKLFF.

This clone was seen more than once but under ten times. This chain uses TRBV6-1 with TRBJ1-2; D might be TRBD1 (5 bases). The CDR3 consists of 14 residues. CDR1 and CDR2 from the germline V gene are MNHNS and SASEGT. Trimming removed 3 bases from V and 4 bases from J, with 12 bases in between. The CDR3 here is CASSEVRAIYGYTF. The CDR3 region has the DNA TGTGCCAGCAGTGAGGTCAGGGCCATCTATGGCTACACCTTC.

The chain is built from TRBV6-1 and TRBJ2-6; TRBD1 matches 7 bases. The germline V gene encodes CDR1 MNHNS and CDR2 SASEGT. V shed 5 bases, J shed 0 bases, and the junction held 13 bases outside the gene matches. This CDR3 has 19 amino acids. The CDR3 DNA sequence: TGTGCCAGCAGTAAAGGGCGACAGGGTTTGAGCTCTGGGGCCAACGTCCTGACTTTC. As protein: CASSKGRQGLSSGANVLTF.

The chain combines TRBV7-3 with TRBJ2-2, with 9 bases that match TRBD1. There are 16 residues in the CDR3. V was pared by 5 bases and J by 5 bases, with 9 bases of the junction left unmatched. Germline V lookup: CDR1 SGHTA, CDR2 FQGTGA. CDR3 nucleotides: TGTGCCAGCAGCCCCCGGGGACAGGGTGGGACCGGGGAGCTGTTTTTT. Protein: CASSPRGQGGTGELFF.

The chain employs TRBV13 and TRBJ1-1; no definite D call. CDR1 PRHDT and CDR2 FYEKMQ come from the germline V gene (reference sequence). V was clipped by 6 bases and J by 4 bases, with 12 bases between them. CDR3 length equals 13 residues. The CDR3 loop is CASRKGGGTEAFF. CDR3 bases: TGTGCCAGCAGAAAGGGAGGAGGCACTGAAGCTTTCTTT.

This chain connects TRBV11-2 to TRBJ2-7, with D possibly TRBD1 on 6 matching bases. The CDR3 runs to 14 residues. Germline lookup yields CDR1 SGHAT and CDR2 FQNNGV. V was pared by 8 bases and J by 2 bases, with 16 bases between. In nucleotides, the CDR3 is TGTGCCAGCGGAGGTGGGGACACCGCCTACGAGCAGTACTTC. As protein: CASGGGDTAYEQYF. Full variable domain (rest looked up from reference TRBV11-2 and TRBJ2-7): EAGVAQSPRYKIIEKRQSVAFWCNPISGHATLYWYQQILGQGPKLLIQFQNNGVVDDSQLPKDRFSAERLKGVDSTLKIQPAKLEDSAVYLCASGGGDTAYEQYFGPGTRLTVT.

V and J are TRBV7-8 and TRBJ1-4; no reliable D call. The CDR3 is made up of 17 amino acids. Germline CDR1 is SGHVS and CDR2 is FQNEAQ. V lost 7 bases, J lost 2 bases, and 20 bases lay in between. The CDR3 DNA sequence: TGTGCCAGCATCCACCGGAGGTTCCCGGACACTAATGAAAAACTGTTTTTT. Its protein is CASIHRRFPDTNEKLFF.

This clone was counted once. V usage is TRBV7-9 and J usage is TRBJ1-1, with unresolved D. CDR3 size: 14 residues. Germline-derived CDR1 and CDR2 are SEHNR and FQNEAQ (reference sequence). The V gene lost 1 base and the J gene lost 4 bases, with 10 bases spanning the gap. This CDR3 is CASSLDAVITEAFF. The DNA for the CDR3 is TGTGCCAGCAGCTTAGACGCGGTTATCACTGAAGCTTTCTTT.

The gene calls are TRBV6-5 and TRBJ2-7; perhaps TRBD1 as D (6 bases). CDR1 is MNHEY, CDR2 SVGAGI, per germline. This CDR3 is 13 amino acids long. V lost 2 bases and J 6 bases, leaving 11 bases between the germline ends. The CDR3 spells CASSYLQGGEQYF. CDR3 sequence (DNA): TGTGCCAGCAGTTACCTACAGGGCGGCGAGCAGTACTTC.

The chain couples TRBV7-9 to TRBJ2-5, with 7 bases matching TRBD2. Unmatched junction bases numbered 11, after V lost 3 bases and J lost 1 base. The CDR3 runs to 17 residues. Germline V gene data show CDR1 as SEHNR and CDR2 as FQNEAQ (reference sequence). The CDR3 bases are TGTGCCAGCAGCTTCAGGATCAGCGGGGAGGGCCAAGAGACCCAGTACTTC. This gives the protein CASSFRISGEGQETQYF.

V and J are TRBV2 and TRBJ2-7; 11 bases are a match to TRBD1. This CDR3 has 14 residues. Looked up from germline, CDR1 is SNHLY and CDR2 is FYNNEI. Trimming cost V 7 bases and J 6 bases; bases outside gene matches: 8. CDR3 bases: TGTGCCAGCAAAACCGGGACAGGGGGGTTCGAGCAGTACTTC. Amino acids: CASKTGTGGFEQYF.

The rearrangement uses TRBV7-2 and TRBJ2-1; TRBD1 agrees at 8 bases. With V trimmed by 3 bases and J by 5 bases, 6 bases remained unmatched. This CDR3 has 15 amino acids. Germline V gene lookup returns CDR1 SGHTA and CDR2 FQGNSA. CDR3 nucleotide sequence: TGTGCCAGCAGCTTCTCCCGGGACAGGAACAATGAGCAGTTCTTC. Translating it yields CASSFSRDRNNEQFF.

The CDR3 DNA follows: TGTGCCAGCAGTAGAGGACTAGCGGGAGGGAAAGGCACAGATACGCAGTATTTT. Its protein is CASSRGLAGGKGTDTQYF. This rearrangement joins TRBV2 to TRBJ2-3; 15 nucleotides align to TRBD2. The CDR3 has 18 residues. V lost 5 bases, J lost 1 base, and 7 bases stayed unmatched. Germline assignment: CDR1 SNHLY and CDR2 FYNNEI.

The V gene is TRBV7-9, the J gene TRBJ1-2, with D perhaps matching TRBD1 (6 bases). From germline, CDR1 is SEHNR and CDR2 FQNEAQ (reference sequence). The V end lost 5 bases, the J end lost 4 bases, and 14 bases lay between the germline ends. CDR3 length equals 14 residues. CDR3 amino acids: CASSPGVFGYGYTF. CDR3 bases: TGTGCCAGCAGCCCAGGGGTCTTCGGCTATGGCTACACCTTC.

This chain joins TRBV6-6 and TRBJ2-2; no firm D call. The CDR3 contains 13 residues. Trimming left V 5 bases short and J 1 base short, with 5 bases between. CDR1 and CDR2 from the germline V gene are MNHNY and SVGAGI (reference sequence). CDR3 residues: CASSPLNTGELFF. In DNA form, the CDR3 reads TGTGCCAGCAGTCCTCTGAACACCGGGGAGCTGTTTTTT.

V usage is TRBV6-5 and J usage is TRBJ1-1; 12 nucleotides line up with TRBD1. Germline V gene lookup returns CDR1 MNHEY and CDR2 SVGAGI. The CDR3 consists of 15 residues. Losses at the gene ends were 8 bases for V and 6 bases for J; bases not matched to a gene: 10. For the CDR3, the DNA is TGTGCCAGCGGGGGACAGGGGGCTTTAGGAGCTGAAGCTTTCTTT. Encoded protein: CASGGQGALGAEAFF.

The chain carries TRBV6-1 and TRBJ1-2; the match to TRBD1 covers 7 bases. Unmatched junction bases numbered 7, after V lost 7 bases and J lost 8 bases. This CDR3 has 12 residues. Germline lookup yields CDR1 MNHNS and CDR2 SASEGT. CDR3 DNA: TGTGCCAGCACCCCCGACAGGGAAGGCTACACCTTC. Its protein product is CASTPDREGYTF.

The J gene is TRBJ2-5, the V gene TRBV7-9; D gene unclear. This CDR3 is built from 15 residues. Deletions cut 2 bases from V and 0 bases from J, with 10 bases between. Per germline, CDR1 SEHNR and CDR2 FQNEAQ (reference sequence). The DNA of the CDR3 is TGTGCCAGCAGCTTAACCCGTCGGTACCAAGAGACCCAGTACTTC. Translating it yields CASSLTRRYQETQYF.

The J gene is TRBJ2-1, the V gene TRBV4-3; 10 bases are a match to TRBD1. The CDR3 is 15 amino acids. The germline V gene encodes CDR1 LGHNA and CDR2 YSLEER. With V trimmed by 4 bases and J by 7 bases, 7 bases remained unmatched. CDR3 residues: CASSPDRGIGNEQFF. The CDR3 coding sequence is TGCGCCAGCAGCCCGGACAGGGGGATAGGGAATGAGCAGTTCTTC.

This clone was counted only a few times. The chain couples TRBV5-1 to TRBJ1-2, with D uncertain. Germline V gene lookup returns CDR1 SGHRS and CDR2 YFSETQ. Deletions cut 1 base from V and 2 bases from J, with 3 bases between. CDR3 length equals 12 residues. CDR3 loop: CASSLTNYGYTF. In DNA, the CDR3 is TGCGCCAGCAGCTTGACAAACTATGGCTACACCTTC.

The rearrangement joins TRBV6-5 to TRBJ1-1; D uncertain. V was cut by 0 bases and J by 7 bases, with 12 bases left in between. Germline CDR1 reads MNHEY; CDR2 reads SVGAGI. The CDR3 consists of 14 residues. DNA for the CDR3: TGTGCCAGCAGTTACTCGATTGTAACGGGTGAAGCTTTCTTT. Translation: CASSYSIVTGEAFF.

The chain uses TRBV5-8 and TRBJ1-5; D unclear. CDR1 and CDR2 (germline): SGHTS, YDEGEE. CDR3 length equals 17 residues. Trimming left V 5 bases short and J 2 bases short, with 20 bases between. The CDR3 loop is CASSEHKIGIGNQPQHF. CDR3 sequence (DNA): TGTGCCAGCAGTGAACATAAGATCGGGATTGGCAATCAGCCCCAGCATTTT.

The chain has TRBV6-5 and TRBJ2-7; possibly TRBD1 for D (5 bases). This CDR3 region has 14 residues. The V end was cut by 7 bases, the J end by 2 bases, with 15 bases between. Germline CDR1 is MNHEY and CDR2 is SVGAGI. The CDR3 coding sequence is TGTGCCAGCACCACCCCCAGGGCCCCCTACGAGCAGTACTTC. This sequence encodes CASTTPRAPYEQYF.

The V and J genes are TRBV5-1 and TRBJ2-5; 8 nucleotides agree with TRBD2. Looked up from germline, CDR1 is SGHRS and CDR2 is YFSETQ. This CDR3 has 15 residues. V shed 4 bases, J shed 10 bases, and the junction held 15 bases outside the gene matches. The CDR3 region is CASSLTSGTSSGQYF. The CDR3 nucleotides are TGCGCCAGCAGCCTGACCTCCGGGACTAGTAGCGGCCAGTACTTC.

The chain employs TRBV6-1 and TRBJ1-4; tentative D call: TRBD1 (5 bases). V lost 4 bases and J 2 bases, leaving 14 bases between the germline ends. From germline, CDR1 is MNHNS and CDR2 SASEGT. The CDR3 has 16 amino acids. The CDR3 protein is CASSGPTGGTNEKLFF. The DNA of the CDR3 is TGTGCCAGCAGTGGCCCAACAGGAGGGACTAATGAAAAACTGTTTTTT.

The CDR3 loop is CAWSGTSGGTYEQYF. As DNA, the CDR3 is TGTGCCTGGAGCGGTACTAGCGGGGGAACCTACGAGCAGTACTTC. The chain is built from TRBV30 and TRBJ2-7; 11 bases are a match to TRBD2. Germline values: CDR1 GTSNPN, CDR2 SVGIG (reference sequence). This CDR3 region has 15 residues. Trimming took 3 bases from V and 2 from J; bases not matched to a gene: 6.

This clone was seen a single time. The J gene is TRBJ1-2, the V gene TRBV11-2; possibly TRBD1 for D (5 bases). CDR3 length: 14 amino acids. V lost 1 base, J lost 5 bases, and 11 bases lay in between. CDR1 and CDR2 from the germline V gene are SGHAT and FQNNGV. CDR3 region: CASSLVGQGYGYTF. CDR3 nucleotide sequence: TGTGCCAGCAGCTTAGTAGGGCAGGGTTATGGCTACACCTTC.